This TCR beta chain is drawn from a study of blood T cell repertoires in COVID-19. The wider study: Samples came from the United States, Italy and Spain, spanning acute and convalescent COVID-19. In each case, the material was cDNA or gDNA derived from T cells, B-cell-depleted T cells, or PBMCs.

Germline CDR1 and CDR2: KGHSH and LQKENI. V was clipped by 0 bases and J by 5 bases, with 13 bases between them. This CDR3 is built from 15 residues. TCRdb keeps only in-frame clones here, not all; method: immunoSEQ multiplex PCR. The sample consists of 32,000 or so clones, roughly nine tenths of them appearing once. The chain uses TRBV18 and TRBJ2-5; tentatively, D is TRBD2 (6 bases). Material for sequencing was peripheral blood. This sequence was found in a man aged 50-59 years with active or convalescent COVID-19. CDR3 sequence reads: CASSPPGGVRETQYF. In nucleotides, the CDR3 is TGTGCCAGCTCACCACCGGGGGGAGTGAGGGAGACCCAGTACTTC.